This T cell receptor (beta chain) was documented in a study of blood T cells in healthy people across ages. Overall study context: About one barcoded beta molecule was captured per two T cells (by template switching).

Researchers collected about 10 milliliters of peripheral blood from every single donor. The authors ran a second PCR of about 6 to 12 cycles using a sample-barcoded 5' primer and a J-beta primer mix. From each sample, at least 3 million paired-end reads containing CDR3 were obtained. TCRdb itself ran the 5' RACE reads through MiXCR, one entry per CDR3 protein. The sample carries 1.5 million or so distinct CDR3 sequences, roughly 43% recorded once. Sequencing used blood. The sequence was obtained from a woman younger than 35 in good health.

DNA for the CDR3: TGTGCCAGCCGACTAACTACGTCAAATGAGCAGTTCTTC. Translating it yields CASRLTTSNEQFF. V usage is TRBV12-3 or TRBV12-4 and J usage is TRBJ2-1, with D possibly being TRBD2 (5 bases). V lost 8 bases and J lost 7, with 15 bases in between. This CDR3 is built from 13 residues.